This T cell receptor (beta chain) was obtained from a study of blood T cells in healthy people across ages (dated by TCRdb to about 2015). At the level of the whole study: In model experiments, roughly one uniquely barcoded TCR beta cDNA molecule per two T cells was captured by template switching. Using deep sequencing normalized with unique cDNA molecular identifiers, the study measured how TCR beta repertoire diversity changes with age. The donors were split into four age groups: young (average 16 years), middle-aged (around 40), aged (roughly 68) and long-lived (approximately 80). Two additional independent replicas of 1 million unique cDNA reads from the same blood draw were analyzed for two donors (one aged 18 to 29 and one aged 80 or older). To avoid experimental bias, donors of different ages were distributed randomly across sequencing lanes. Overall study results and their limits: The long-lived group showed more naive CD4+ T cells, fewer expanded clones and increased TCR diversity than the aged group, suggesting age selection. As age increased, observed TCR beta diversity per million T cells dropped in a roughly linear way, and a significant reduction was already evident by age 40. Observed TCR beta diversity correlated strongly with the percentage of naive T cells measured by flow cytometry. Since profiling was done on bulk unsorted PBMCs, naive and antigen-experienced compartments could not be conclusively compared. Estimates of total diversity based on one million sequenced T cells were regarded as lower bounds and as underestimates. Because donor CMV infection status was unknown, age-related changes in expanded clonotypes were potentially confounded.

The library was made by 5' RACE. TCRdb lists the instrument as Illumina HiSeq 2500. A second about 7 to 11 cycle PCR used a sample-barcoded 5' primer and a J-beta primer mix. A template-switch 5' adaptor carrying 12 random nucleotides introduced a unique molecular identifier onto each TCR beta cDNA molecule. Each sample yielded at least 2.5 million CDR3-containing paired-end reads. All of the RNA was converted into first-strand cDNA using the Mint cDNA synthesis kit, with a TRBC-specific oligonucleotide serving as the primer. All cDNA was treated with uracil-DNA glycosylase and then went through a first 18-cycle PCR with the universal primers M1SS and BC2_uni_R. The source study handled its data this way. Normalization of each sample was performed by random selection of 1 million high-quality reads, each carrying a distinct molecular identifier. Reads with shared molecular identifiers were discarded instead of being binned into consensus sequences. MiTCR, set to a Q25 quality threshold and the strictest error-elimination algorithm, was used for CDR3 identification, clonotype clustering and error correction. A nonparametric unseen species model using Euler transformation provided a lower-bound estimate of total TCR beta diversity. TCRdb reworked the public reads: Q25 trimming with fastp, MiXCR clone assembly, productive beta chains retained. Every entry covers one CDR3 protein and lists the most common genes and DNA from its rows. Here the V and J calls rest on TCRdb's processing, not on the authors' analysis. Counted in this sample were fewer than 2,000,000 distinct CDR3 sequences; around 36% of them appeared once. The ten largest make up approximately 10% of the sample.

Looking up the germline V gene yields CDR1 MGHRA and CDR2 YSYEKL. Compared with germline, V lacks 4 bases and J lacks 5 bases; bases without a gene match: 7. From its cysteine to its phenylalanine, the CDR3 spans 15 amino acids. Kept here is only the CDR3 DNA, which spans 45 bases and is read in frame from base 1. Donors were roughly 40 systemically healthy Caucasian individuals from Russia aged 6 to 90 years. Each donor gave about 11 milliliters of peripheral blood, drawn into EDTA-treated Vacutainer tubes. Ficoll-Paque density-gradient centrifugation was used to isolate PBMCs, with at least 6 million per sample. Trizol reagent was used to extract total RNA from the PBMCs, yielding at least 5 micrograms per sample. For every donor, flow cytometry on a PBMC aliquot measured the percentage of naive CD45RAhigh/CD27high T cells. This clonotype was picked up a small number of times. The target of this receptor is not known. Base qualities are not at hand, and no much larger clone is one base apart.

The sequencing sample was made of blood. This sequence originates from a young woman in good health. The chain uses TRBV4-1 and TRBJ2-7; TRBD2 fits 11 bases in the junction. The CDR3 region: CASSPLAGGRHEQYF. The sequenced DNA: TGCGCCAGCAGCCCATTAGCGGGAGGGAGGCACGAGCAGTACTTC.